This is a list of T cell receptor beta chains from one sample in a study of regulatory T cells in long-lasting Graves disease. TCRdb re-derived calls from the multiplex PCR reads in MiXCR, one entry per CDR3 protein. This table holds 530,000 or so distinct CDR3 sequences, roughly 13% found once. This sample was shared with a second study, whose subject was T cells in Graves' hyperthyroidism and ophthalmopathy.

Sequences were derived from peripheral blood mononuclear cells (PBMCs), sampled at new diagnosis, from a patient treated with antithyroid drugs. All receptors derive from a man aged 25 to 40 with Graves disease. Each CDR3 is given with its conserved first and last residue. D genes are given only for firm matches. Clone size is not always given. Where it is, it says once, few, many or a class for expanded clones.

d_gene	abundance	v_gene	j_gene	CDR3nt	CDR3aa
TRBD2	many	TRBV12-3/TRBV12-4	TRBJ2-1	TGTGCCAGCAGTTTGATTACTAGCGGGAGAAGGGATGAGCAGTTCTTC	CASSLITSGRRDEQFF
.	many	TRBV7-3	TRBJ2-7	TGTGCCAGCAGCTTAATGGTAACCTCCGAGCAGTACTTC	CASSLMVTSEQYF
TRBD2	few	TRBV20-1	TRBJ2-2	TGCAGTGCTAGGATCTCGCGGGAGCGTTTCGGGGAGCTGTTTTTT	CSARISRERFGELFF
.	few	TRBV20-1	TRBJ2-1	TGCAGTGCTAGAGATCTGGTTGATGAGCAGTCCTTC	CSARDLVDEQSF
.	once	TRBV12-3/TRBV12-4	TRBJ1-3	TGTGCCAGCAGCTTGGAGGGGGGGCGGTGGTCCTATGGAAACACCATATATTTT	CASSLEGGRWSYGNTIYF
TRBD1	many	TRBV29-1	TRBJ1-2	TGCAGCGTTGAAAAACAGGGGTCGGTTAGTACCTTC	CSVEKQGSVSTF
TRBD1	.	TRBV18	TRBJ1-1	TGTGCCAGCTCACCACCGATCAGTACAGGGGGGAACACTGAAGCTTTCTTT	CASSPPISTGGNTEAFF
.	many	TRBV29-1	TRBJ2-5	TGCAGCGTTGCTTCAGTGTTCGAGACCCAGTACTTC	CSVASVFETQYF
.	few	TRBV29-1	TRBJ2-5	TGCAGCGTGTTTGGCGGGACTCAAGAGACCCAGTACTTC	CSVFGGTQETQYF
.	many	TRBV7-2	TRBJ1-5	TGTGCCAGCACCCTGGGGTCGAATCAGCCCCAGCATTTT	CASTLGSNQPQHF
TRBD2	.	TRBV15	TRBJ2-1	TGTGCCACCAGCAGTCACCTAGCGGGAGGCAACAATGAGCAGTTCTTC	CATSSHLAGGNNEQFF
.	few	TRBV9	TRBJ2-3	TGTGCCAGCAGCGTGGAGGGGGGGGCGGATACGCAGTATTTT	CASSVEGGADTQYF
.	.	TRBV10-1	TRBJ1-2	TGCGCCAGCAGTGAGTCAGGGCTCTATGGCTACACCTTC	CASSESGLYGYTF
.	.	TRBV7-3	TRBJ1-2	TGTGCCAGCAGGTTCCAGGCAAGCAAGGGCTACACCTTC	CASRFQASKGYTF
.	many	TRBV7-2	TRBJ2-1	TGTGCCAGCAGCTTAAATCGGAGAGGCTATGAGCAGTTCTTC	CASSLNRRGYEQFF
.	.	TRBV20-1	TRBJ1-4	TGCAGTGCTATCATAGAAGGAGAAAAACTGTTTTTT	CSAIIEGEKLFF
.	few	TRBV6-5	TRBJ1-4	TGTGCCAGCAGTTACCTGGGATCTAATGAAAAACTGTTTTTT	CASSYLGSNEKLFF
.	.	TRBV3-1	TRBJ1-3	TGTGCCAGCAGCCCCTCGGACTTCGCTGGAAACACCATATATTTT	CASSPSDFAGNTIYF
.	many	TRBV20-1	TRBJ1-2	TGCAGTGCTAGAGATTCGGGGGAGGGTAAGGGCTACACCTTC	CSARDSGEGKGYTF
.	many	TRBV27	TRBJ2-1	TGTGCCAGCAGTTTAGTCGTGAGCTCCTACAATGAGCAGTTCTTC	CASSLVVSSYNEQFF
.	few	TRBV28	TRBJ1-2	TGTGCCAGCGGTATCGGGGGTAGCTATGGCTACACCTTC	CASGIGGSYGYTF
TRBD1	many	TRBV24-1	TRBJ2-3	TGTGCCACCAGTGAACCACCGGGACAGGGAGGAAAGGGGTTCACAGATACGCAGTATTTT	CATSEPPGQGGKGFTDTQYF
TRBD2	.	TRBV10-1	TRBJ2-3	TGCGCCAGCAGTGGAGGCGGAAGCGGGAAGGGGAATACGCAGTATTTT	CASSGGGSGKGNTQYF
.	.	TRBV18	TRBJ2-2	TGTGCCAGCTCACCACCGTCAGACACCGGGGAGCTGTCTTTT	CASSPPSDTGELSF
.	many	TRBV5-1	TRBJ2-7	TGCGCCAGCGGGGGAACTAGGACCTCCGAGCAGTACTTC	CASGGTRTSEQYF
.	few	TRBV20-1	TRBJ2-3	TGCAGTGCTAGAGAGAGGATAGATACGCAGTATTTT	CSARERIDTQYF
.	.	TRBV7-3	TRBJ2-1	TGTGCCAGCAGCTTAACAGGGGGGGGCTACAATGAGCAGTTCTTC	CASSLTGGGYNEQFF
.	many	TRBV7-9	TRBJ2-7	TGTGCCAGCAGCTTAGGGTCAGGGTCCATCCAGCAGTACTTC	CASSLGSGSIQQYF
TRBD1	many	TRBV24-1	TRBJ2-2	TGTGCCACCAGTGACGTCCCGGGACAGGGGGTCCTCCTCGCCGGGGAGCTGTTTTTT	CATSDVPGQGVLLAGELFF
.	many	TRBV28	TRBJ2-1	TGTGCCAGCACCTCCCCCCCGGGCAGGGGATACAATGAGCAGTTCTTC	CASTSPPGRGYNEQFF